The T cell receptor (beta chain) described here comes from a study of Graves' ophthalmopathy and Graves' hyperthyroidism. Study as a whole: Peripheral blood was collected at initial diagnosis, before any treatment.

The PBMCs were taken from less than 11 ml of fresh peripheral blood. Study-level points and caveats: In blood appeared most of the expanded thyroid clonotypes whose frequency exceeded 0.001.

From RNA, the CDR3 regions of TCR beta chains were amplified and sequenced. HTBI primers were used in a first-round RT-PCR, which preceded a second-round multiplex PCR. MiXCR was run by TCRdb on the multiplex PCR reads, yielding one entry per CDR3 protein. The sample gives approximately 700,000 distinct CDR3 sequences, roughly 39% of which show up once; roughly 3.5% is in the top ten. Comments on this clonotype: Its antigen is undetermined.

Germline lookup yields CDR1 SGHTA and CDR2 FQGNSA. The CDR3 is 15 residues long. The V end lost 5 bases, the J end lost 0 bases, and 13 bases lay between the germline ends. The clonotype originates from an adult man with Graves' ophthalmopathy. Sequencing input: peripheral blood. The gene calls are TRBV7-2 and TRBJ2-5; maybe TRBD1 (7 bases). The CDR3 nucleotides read TGTGCCAGCAGCACCAGGGGGGCTTACCAAGAGACCCAGTACTTC. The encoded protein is CASSTRGAYQETQYF.